This TCR beta chain was sequenced in a study of blood T cell repertoires in COVID-19. Across the study: Acute and convalescent COVID-19 specimens originated in the United States, Italy and Spain. Nucleic acid was either cDNA or gDNA, and it came from T cells, B-cell-depleted T cells, or PBMCs.

Assay used: immunoSEQ multiplex PCR; TCRdb lists only in-frame clones, some missing. The table lists a few hundred thousand clones, approximately 86% of them singletons. Seattle patients were enrolled during active infection and followed longitudinally. Germline trimming cut 6 bases from V and 4 bases from J; bases unmatched to any gene: 12. Germline-derived CDR1 and CDR2 are MDHEN and SYDVKM. The CDR3 sequence is 17 residues long. The material sequenced was peripheral blood. The rearrangement links TRBV28 to TRBJ1-3, with TRBD1 matching 10 bases. The receptor was isolated from a human donor with COVID-19, enrolled during active disease. The donor label of this sample is uncertain. As DNA, the CDR3 is TGTGCCAGCAGCCCCCCGAGGGGACAGGGGATGGGAAACACCATATATTTT. Amino acids: CASSPPRGQGMGNTIYF.